The next 21 T cell receptor beta chains were all read from a single sample in a study of blood T cell repertoires in COVID-19 (TCRdb year 2020). Library generation was performed with the immunoSEQ multiplex PCR assay. The clones in this table, taken by TCRdb from immuneACCESS, are in-frame only. Not every clone is retained; where verified, under half of the shortfall comes from an unresolved V gene, and the cause of the rest is unknown. The sample table lists fewer than 350,000 clones, approximately 86% of them with a count of one. The ten most abundant clones make up approximately 2% of the sample. The sample taken for sequencing was peripheral blood. The receptors originated from a woman aged 30 to 39 who had recovered from COVID-19.

V gene TRBV2 combines with J gene TRBJ2-7; TRBD1 matches at 9 bases. CDR1 is SNHLY and CDR2 is FYNNEI in the germline V gene. The V and J ends lost 5 bases and 4 bases, in that order; junction bases with no gene match: 9. This CDR3 has 15 amino acids. The CDR3 nucleotides are TGTGCCAGCAGTCACCCCCAGGGACAGGGATACGAGCAGTACTTC. Its protein is CASSHPQGQGYEQYF.

This clone was observed once. The genes are TRBV19 and TRBJ2-7; 9 bases align to TRBD1. Trimming cost V 5 bases and J 3 bases; bases outside gene matches: 5. The CDR3 extends over 14 amino acids. CDR1 LNHDA and CDR2 SQIVND come from the germline V gene (reference sequence). CDR3 sequence reads: CASSHSGQGYEQYF. CDR3 nucleotides: TGTGCCAGTAGTCACTCGGGACAGGGCTACGAGCAGTACTTC. Supplemented by reference TRBV19 and TRBJ2-7, the full variable domain reads DGGITQSPKYLFRKEGQNVTLSCEQNLNHDAMYWYRQDPGQGLRLIYYSQIVNDFQKGDIAEGYSVSREKKESFPLTVTSAQKNPTAFYLCASSHSGQGYEQYFGPGTRLTVT.

V and J are TRBV6-5 and TRBJ1-6; unclear D gene. Between the trimmed V and J ends, which lost 6 bases and 8 bases, there was a span of 14 bases. This CDR3 has 14 amino acids. In germline, CDR1 is MNHEY, CDR2 SVGAGI. CDR3 sequence (DNA): TGTGCCAGCAGCCCGGACGGAGGATATTCACCCCTCCACTTT. Residues: CASSPDGGYSPLHF.

V gene TRBV28 combines with J gene TRBJ2-5; the D is unclear. V was cut by 5 bases and J by 5 bases, with 9 bases left in between. The germline V gene has CDR1 MDHEN and CDR2 SYDVKM. This CDR3 contains 12 residues. The CDR3 loop reads CASSPETETQYF. The CDR3 region has the DNA TGTGCCAGCAGTCCGGAGACTGAGACCCAGTACTTC.

This clone occurred once. J is TRBJ2-7 and V is TRBV11-3; TRBD1 is a possible D gene (6 bases). Trimming left V 4 bases short and J 9 bases short, with 10 bases between. Germline CDR1 SGHNT, CDR2 YENEEA. The CDR3 runs 11 residues. In DNA, the CDR3 is TGTGCCAGCAGCTCGAAGGGGGTGCAGTACTTC. Protein product: CASSSKGVQYF.

The V and J genes are TRBV27 and TRBJ1-5, with D unclear. CDR1 and CDR2 from the germline V gene are MNHEY and SMNVEV (reference sequence). V lost 4 bases to trimming and J lost 9 bases, with 10 bases between them. CDR3 size: 12 residues. CDR3: CASSSNAGPQHF. CDR3 sequence (DNA): TGTGCCAGCAGTTCCAACGCCGGGCCCCAGCATTTT.

The gene calls are TRBV7-9 and TRBJ2-7; D is perhaps TRBD1 (5 bases). Trimming took 3 bases from V and 0 from J, leaving 9 bases between them. The CDR3 contains 14 residues. Per the germline V gene, CDR1 is SEHNR and CDR2 is FQNEAQ (reference sequence). CDR3 nucleotide sequence: TGTGCCAGCAGCTTTGACAGCAGCTCCTACGAGCAGTACTTC. This sequence encodes CASSFDSSSYEQYF.

The chain has TRBV6-5 and TRBJ1-1, with a weak D call TRBD1 (6 bases). Germline CDR1 MNHEY, CDR2 SVGAGI. Trimming left V 7 bases short and J 4 bases short, with 13 bases between. This CDR3 comprises 13 residues. The CDR3 spells CASKRSQGTEAFF. CDR3 DNA: TGTGCCAGCAAACGCTCACAGGGCACTGAAGCTTTCTTT.

This sequence joins TRBV4-3 and TRBJ2-3, with D maybe TRBD2 (6 bases). Germline V gene lookup returns CDR1 LGHNA and CDR2 YSLEER. V was shortened by 0 bases and J by 4 bases, with 14 bases between the two germline ends. The CDR3 spans 16 residues. Here the CDR3 reads CASSQDQSLASDTQYF. Written as DNA, the CDR3 is TGCGCCAGCAGCCAAGATCAATCCCTAGCGTCAGATACGCAGTATTTT.

This sequence joins TRBV4-3 and TRBJ2-3; no firm D call. The germline V gene encodes CDR1 LGHNA and CDR2 YSLEER. The CDR3 runs 15 residues. The V and J ends lost 0 bases and 1 base respectively, with 8 bases between them. CDR3 in amino acids: CASSQEAVGTDTQYF. For the CDR3, the DNA is TGCGCCAGCAGCCAAGAGGCAGTCGGCACAGATACGCAGTATTTT.

The chain is built from TRBV14 and TRBJ2-7; 7 bases agree with TRBD1. Germline CDR1 and CDR2: SGHDN and FVKESK. CDR3 length: 13 residues. V trimming: 5 bases; J trimming: 5 bases; junction bases outside the gene matches: 6. CDR3 in amino acids: CASSATGVNEQYF. The CDR3, as DNA: TGTGCCAGCAGCGCCACAGGGGTGAACGAGCAGTACTTC.

This chain uses TRBV25-1 with TRBJ1-3; a possible D gene is TRBD1 (6 bases). The V gene's germline CDR1 is MGHDK and CDR2 SYGVNS. The CDR3 runs 14 residues. With 7 bases removed from V and 1 base from J, the gap between germline ends came to 11 bases. The CDR3 DNA reads TGTGCCAGCACGCTGACAGGTTCTGGAAACACCATATATTTT. Translated: CASTLTGSGNTIYF.

This clone occurred a few times. The chain recombines TRBV7-2 with TRBJ1-2, with D tentatively TRBD1 (6 bases). Per germline, CDR1 SGHTA and CDR2 FQGNSA. The germline V and J ends were trimmed by 0 bases and 4 bases, with 9 bases remaining between them. The CDR3 covers 14 residues. The CDR3 protein is CASSLARGAYGYTF. CDR3 nucleotides: TGTGCCAGCAGCTTAGCTCGGGGGGCCTATGGCTACACCTTC.

V gene TRBV10-2 combines with J gene TRBJ2-7, with TRBD1 matching over 8 bases. Trimming took 7 bases from V and 7 from J; bases not matched to a gene: 6. Germline-derived CDR1 and CDR2 are WSHSY and SAAADI. The CDR3 length is 12 residues. CDR3 bases: TGCGCCAGCATGGGGACAGGTCAGGAGCAGTACTTC. Encoded protein: CASMGTGQEQYF.

The genes are TRBV30 and TRBJ2-2; D is perhaps TRBD1 (5 bases). This CDR3 spans 12 amino acids. V lost 2 bases and J lost 6, with 7 bases in between. In germline, CDR1 is GTSNPN, CDR2 SVGIG (reference sequence). CDR3 DNA: TGTGCCTGGAGTCAAGGGGCCGGGGAGCTGTTTTTT. This codes for CAWSQGAGELFF. The variable domain in full, with the rest retrieved from reference TRBV30 and TRBJ2-2, is SQTIHQWPATLVQPVGSPLSLECTVEGTSNPNLYWYRQAAGRGLQLLFYSVGIGQISSEVPQNLSASRPQDRQFILSSKKLLLSDSGFYLCAWSQGAGELFFGEGSRLTVL.

The rearrangement joins TRBV18 to TRBJ1-1, with a tentative D call TRBD1 (6 bases). This CDR3 contains 15 residues. The germline CDR1 and CDR2 sequences are KGHSH and LQKENI. V lost 4 bases, J lost 5 bases, and 17 bases lay in between. The CDR3 region has the DNA TGTGCCAGCTCACACGGACAGTTGGGTCAGACTGAAGCTTTCTTT. It translates to CASSHGQLGQTEAFF.

The chain carries TRBV28 and TRBJ1-6; 8 bases agree with TRBD1. The germline gives CDR1 MDHEN, CDR2 SYDVKM. With V trimmed by 5 bases and J by 0 bases, 6 bases remained unmatched. CDR3 length: 17 amino acids. The CDR3 loop is CASSLGTGSSYNSPLHF. CDR3 bases: TGTGCCAGCAGTCTCGGGACAGGATCCTCCTATAATTCACCCCTCCACTTT. The whole variable domain, filled in from reference TRBV28 and TRBJ1-6, reads DVKVTQSSRYLVKRTGEKVFLECVQDMDHENMFWYRQDPGLGLRLIYFSYDVKMKEKGDIPEGYSVSREKKERFSLILESASTNQTSMYLCASSLGTGSSYNSPLHFGNGTRLTVT.

The V gene is TRBV29-1, the J gene TRBJ2-1; possible D gene TRBD2, 6 bases. This CDR3 has 12 residues. V lost 5 bases, J lost 9 bases, and 14 bases lay in between. The germline CDR1 and CDR2 sequences are SQVTM and ANQGSEA. CDR3 DNA sequence: TGCAGCGTTCGGCGGGGAGGTGGTGAGCAGTTCTTC. As protein: CSVRRGGGEQFF.

The rearrangement links TRBV19 to TRBJ1-2, with TRBD1 matching 7 bases. V was clipped by 8 bases and J by 4 bases; unmatched bases: 1. This CDR3 is built from 11 residues. Germline CDR1 reads LNHDA; CDR2 reads SQIVND (reference sequence). CDR3 nucleotides: TGTGCCAGTGGGACAGTCTATGGCTACACCTTC. It encodes CASGTVYGYTF.

The chain combines TRBV7-2 with TRBJ2-3; TRBD2 agrees at 11 bases. Germline trimming cut 2 bases from V and 4 bases from J; bases unmatched to any gene: 5. CDR1 SGHTA and CDR2 FQGNSA come from the germline V gene. This CDR3 spans 16 amino acids. CDR3 residues: CASSLRLAGKSDTQYF. CDR3 in DNA: TGTGCCAGCAGCTTAAGACTAGCGGGGAAGTCAGATACGCAGTATTTT.

V usage is TRBV7-9 and J usage is TRBJ2-1; 7 positions match TRBD2. This CDR3 comprises 15 residues. Trimming removed 6 bases from V and 0 bases from J; junction bases left unmatched: 5. The germline V gene has CDR1 SEHNR and CDR2 FQNEAQ (reference sequence). Written as DNA, the CDR3 is TGTGCCAGCAGGAGGGAGGGGAGCTCCTACAATGAGCAGTTCTTC. It translates to CASRREGSSYNEQFF.